This TCR beta chain was recovered during a study of Ad26.COV2.S vaccination and SARS-CoV-2 variants. The study, taken as a whole, reports: Total T cell responses were possibly underestimated by TCR breadth and depth analyses. Post-vaccination breadth of spike-specific CD8+ and CD4+ T cell responses was reportedly substantial. Vaccine and placebo recipients had similar non-spike TCR breadth. Spike-specific TCR breadth was greater in vaccine than placebo recipients.

The repertoire was sequenced with immunoSEQ multiplex PCR; TCRdb's copy has only in-frame clones and lacks some. Seen here are approximately 340,000 clones, about 92% observed once, and the top ten hold about 3.8%. Remarks on this clone: Its antigen is unidentified.

CDR3 length: 13 amino acids. V dropped 7 bases and J dropped 3 bases, with 12 bases sitting between them. The germline V gene encodes CDR1 MNHEY and CDR2 SVGAGI. The chain has TRBV6-5 and TRBJ1-1; D is unresolved. The clonotype comes from a human donor who had recovered from COVID-19. The material sequenced was peripheral blood, taken after recovery from COVID-19. The chain's CDR3 is CASTMIVDTEAFF. The CDR3 DNA reads as TGTGCCAGCACTATGATAGTAGACACTGAAGCTTTCTTT.